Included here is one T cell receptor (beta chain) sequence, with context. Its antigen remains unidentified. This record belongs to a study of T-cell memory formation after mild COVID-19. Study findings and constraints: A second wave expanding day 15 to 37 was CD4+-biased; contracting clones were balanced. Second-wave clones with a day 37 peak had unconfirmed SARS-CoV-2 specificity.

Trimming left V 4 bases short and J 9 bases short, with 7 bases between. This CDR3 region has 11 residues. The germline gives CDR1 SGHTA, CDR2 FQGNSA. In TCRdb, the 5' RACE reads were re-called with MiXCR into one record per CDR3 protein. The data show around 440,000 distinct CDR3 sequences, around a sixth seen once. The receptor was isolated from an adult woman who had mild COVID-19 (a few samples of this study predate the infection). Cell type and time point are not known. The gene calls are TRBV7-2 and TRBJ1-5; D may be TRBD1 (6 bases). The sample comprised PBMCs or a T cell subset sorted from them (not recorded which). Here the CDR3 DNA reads TGTGCCAGCAGCTCCAGGGGGCCCCAGCATTTT. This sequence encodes CASSSRGPQHF.